This T cell receptor beta chain was recorded in a study of T cell responses to AZD1222 COVID-19 vaccine. CDR3 size: 15 residues. Germline CDR1 GTSNPN, CDR2 SVGIG (reference sequence). Trimming cost V 5 bases and J 6 bases; bases outside gene matches: 12. Assay used: immunoSEQ multiplex PCR; TCRdb lists only in-frame clones, some missing. The sample has roughly 80,000 clones, around 90% seen once; the top ten hold 4.5%. The receptor's source is an adult in good health. This chain uses TRBV30 with TRBJ1-5; 8 bases match TRBD1. Material: peripheral blood, obtained on day 0 of MenACWY control vaccination. CDR3 region: CAWSKGQAERQPQHF. CDR3 coding DNA: TGTGCCTGGTCCAAGGGACAGGCAGAACGTCAGCCCCAGCATTTT.